The 2 T cell receptor beta chains listed next were all sequenced from one sample in a study of cytotoxic CD8 clonotypes in ibrutinib-treated CLL. Sequencing was performed with immunoSEQ multiplex PCR; in TCRdb, only in-frame clones are kept and a portion is missing. The sample includes 200,000 to 250,000 clones, 70% of them seen just once. This specimen consisted of PBMCs, obtained after 24 months of ibrutinib treatment. These receptors were obtained from a human donor with chronic lymphocytic leukemia.

The rearrangement uses TRBV5-4 and TRBJ2-3, with 7 bases lining up with TRBD2. This CDR3 has 15 residues. Looked up from germline, CDR1 is SGHNT and CDR2 is YYREEE (reference sequence). With 2 bases clipped from V and 0 bases from J, the junction kept 3 bases outside the gene matches. CDR3 in amino acids: CASSLGGGSTDTQYF. CDR3 DNA: TGTGCCAGCAGCTTAGGCGGGGGAAGCACAGATACGCAGTATTTT.

This clone has just a few counts. The V call is TRBV30, the J call TRBJ1-4, with TRBD1 as a possible D gene (6 bases). This CDR3 region has 13 residues. V lost 7 bases to trimming and J lost 5 bases, with 14 bases between them. The germline V gene has CDR1 GTSNPN and CDR2 SVGIG (reference sequence). The CDR3 loop reads CALTRDTNEKLFF. In nucleotides, the CDR3 is TGTGCCTTAACCCGGGACACGAATGAAAAACTGTTTTTT.